Following are 2 T cell receptor beta chains from one sample sequenced in a study of shared clonotypes between healthy human individuals. Generated by immunoSEQ multiplex PCR, the TCRdb table keeps only in-frame clones and is missing some. The sample has millions of clones, just over 90% seen once. Sequences were obtained from naive CD4+ T cells sorted from blood. Subset described: CD45RA+ positively selected. Every receptor here comes from a man in his late teens or twenties in good health.

J is TRBJ1-1 and V is TRBV7-2; D is unclear. Germline CDR1 reads SGHTA; CDR2 reads FQGNSA. V was shortened by 5 bases and J by 6 bases, with 13 bases between the two germline ends. The CDR3 runs to 13 residues. In DNA, the CDR3 is TGTGCCAGCAGCAACTCGATGAGCTCTGAAGCTTTCTTT. Encoded protein: CASSNSMSSEAFF.

The chain couples TRBV29-1 to TRBJ2-2, with D possibly matching TRBD2 (7 bases). There are 14 residues in the CDR3. Between the trimmed V and J ends, which lost 7 bases and 4 bases, there was a span of 16 bases. Per germline, CDR1 SQVTM and CDR2 ANQGSEA. The DNA of the CDR3 is TGCAGCGCCGGAGGGGGGGCGCGCACCGGGGAGCTGTTTTTT. Its translation: CSAGGGARTGELFF.